A single sample gave rise to the 7 T cell receptor beta chains below, sequenced in a study of cytotoxic CD8 clonotypes in ibrutinib-treated CLL. Sequenced by immunoSEQ multiplex PCR; TCRdb stores in-frame clones only, minus some. The sample lists nearly 300,000 clones, about 72% occurring once. Source: PBMCs, taken at disease progression, from a patient treated with ibrutinib. These TCRs come from a human donor with chronic lymphocytic leukemia.

The CDR3 coding sequence is TGTGCCAGCAGCGCTTTTAGCCTAACCTACACAGATACGCAGTATTTT. This gives the protein CASSAFSLTYTDTQYF. The genes are TRBV2 and TRBJ2-3; D remains ambiguous. The germline CDR1 and CDR2 sequences are SNHLY and FYNNEI. The CDR3 spans 16 residues. Trimming stripped 6 bases from V and 2 bases from J, with 18 bases between.

The table lists this clone with a count of one. The V and J genes are TRBV29-1 and TRBJ2-5, with D uncertain. Germline-derived CDR1 and CDR2 are SQVTM and ANQGSEA. Trimming shortened V by 2 bases and J by 3 bases, and 10 bases separated the two germline ends. This CDR3 has 13 residues. CDR3 sequence: CSVERILEETQYF. DNA for the CDR3: TGCAGCGTTGAAAGGATCCTGGAAGAGACCCAGTACTTC.

This clone was recorded only once. The chain carries TRBV10-3 and TRBJ2-2; unclear D gene. This CDR3 region has 13 residues. Looked up from germline, CDR1 is ENHRY and CDR2 is SYGVKD. CDR3 loop: CGVLGGNTGELFF. CDR3 coding DNA: TGTGGGGTGCTAGGCGGGAACACCGGGGAGCTGTTTTTT.

This clone was picked up a small number of times. The CDR3 loop is CASSSGQGKTQYF. The CDR3 DNA sequence: TGCGCCAGCAGCTCGGGACAGGGAAAGACCCAGTACTTC. V gene TRBV5-1 combines with J gene TRBJ2-5; 9 bases align to TRBD1. The CDR3 has 13 amino acids. The V gene's germline CDR1 is SGHRS and CDR2 YFSETQ. J was trimmed by 6 bases and V by 3 bases; bases with no gene match: 3.

The chain uses TRBV28 and TRBJ2-5; D assignment may be TRBD1 or TRBD2 (5 bases each). CDR3 length: 15 residues. The V and J ends lost 2 bases and 5 bases respectively, with 15 bases between them. In germline, CDR1 is MDHEN, CDR2 SYDVKM. CDR3 residues: CASSLLGLGVETQYF. The CDR3 DNA sequence: TGTGCCAGCAGTTTACTCGGGCTGGGGGTTGAGACCCAGTACTTC.

Concerning this clone: A much larger clone lies a single base off, so this may be a read error. The sample carries other DNA sequences with the same CDR3. The V and J genes are TRBV7-6 and TRBJ1-1; 7 bases agree with TRBD1. Trimming took 1 base from V and 2 from J; bases not matched to a gene: 1. Germline loops: CDR1 SGHVS, CDR2 FNYEAQ. The CDR3 contains 14 residues. The CDR3 region is CASSLGQGNTEAFF. The CDR3 coding sequence is TGTGCCAGCAGCTTAGGACAGGGAAACACTGAAGCTTTCTTT.

This clone has a single count. V gene TRBV13 combines with J gene TRBJ2-7; 8 nucleotides agree with TRBD1. Germline V CDR1 and CDR2: PRHDT, FYEKMQ (reference sequence). This CDR3 has 14 residues. V gave up 6 bases and J gave up 5 bases; unmatched junction bases: 9. CDR3 amino acids: CASRRRQGSNEQYF. The CDR3, as DNA: TGTGCCAGCAGACGTCGACAGGGGTCCAACGAGCAGTACTTC.